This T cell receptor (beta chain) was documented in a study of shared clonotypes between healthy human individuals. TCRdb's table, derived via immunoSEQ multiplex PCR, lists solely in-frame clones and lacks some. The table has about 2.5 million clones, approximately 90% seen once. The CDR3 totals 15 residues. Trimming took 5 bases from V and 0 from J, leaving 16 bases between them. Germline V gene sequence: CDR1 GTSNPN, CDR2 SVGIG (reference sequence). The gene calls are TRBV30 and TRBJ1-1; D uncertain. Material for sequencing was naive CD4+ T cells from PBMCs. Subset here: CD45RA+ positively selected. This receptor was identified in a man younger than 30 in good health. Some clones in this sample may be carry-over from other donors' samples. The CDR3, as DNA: TGTGCCTGGGGGTCAGACCCCGCAATGAACACTGAAGCTTTCTTT. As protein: CAWGSDPAMNTEAFF.